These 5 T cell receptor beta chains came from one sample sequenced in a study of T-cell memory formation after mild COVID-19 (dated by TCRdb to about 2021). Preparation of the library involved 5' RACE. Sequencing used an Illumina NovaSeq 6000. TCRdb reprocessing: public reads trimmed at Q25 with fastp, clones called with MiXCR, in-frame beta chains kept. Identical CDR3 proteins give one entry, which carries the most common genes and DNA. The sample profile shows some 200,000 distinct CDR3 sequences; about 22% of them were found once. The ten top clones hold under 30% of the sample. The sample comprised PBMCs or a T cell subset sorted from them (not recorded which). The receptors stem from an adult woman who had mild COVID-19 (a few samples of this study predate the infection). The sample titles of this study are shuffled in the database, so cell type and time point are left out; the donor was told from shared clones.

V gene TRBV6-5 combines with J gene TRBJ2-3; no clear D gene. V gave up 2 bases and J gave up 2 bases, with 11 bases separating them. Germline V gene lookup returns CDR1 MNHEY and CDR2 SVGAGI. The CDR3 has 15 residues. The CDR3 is CASSYAQLNTDTQYF. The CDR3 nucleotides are TGTGCCAGCAGTTACGCACAGTTGAACACAGATACGCAGTATTTT.

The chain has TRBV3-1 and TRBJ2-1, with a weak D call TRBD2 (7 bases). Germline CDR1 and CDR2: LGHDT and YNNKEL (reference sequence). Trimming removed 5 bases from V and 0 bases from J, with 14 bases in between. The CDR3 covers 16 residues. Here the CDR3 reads CASSSGGGSSYNEQFF. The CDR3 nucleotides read TGTGCCAGCAGCTCGGGGGGCGGGAGCTCCTACAATGAGCAGTTCTTC.

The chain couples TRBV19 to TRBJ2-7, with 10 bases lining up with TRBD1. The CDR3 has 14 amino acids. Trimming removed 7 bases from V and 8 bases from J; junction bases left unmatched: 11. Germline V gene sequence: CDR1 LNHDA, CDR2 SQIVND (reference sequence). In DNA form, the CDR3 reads TGTGCCAGTACCGACCCGGGACAGGGGTGGCAGCAGTACTTC. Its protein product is CASTDPGQGWQQYF. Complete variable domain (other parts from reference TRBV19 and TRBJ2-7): DGGITQSPKYLFRKEGQNVTLSCEQNLNHDAMYWYRQDPGQGLRLIYYSQIVNDFQKGDIAEGYSVSREKKESFPLTVTSAQKNPTAFYLCASTDPGQGWQQYFGPGTRLTVT.

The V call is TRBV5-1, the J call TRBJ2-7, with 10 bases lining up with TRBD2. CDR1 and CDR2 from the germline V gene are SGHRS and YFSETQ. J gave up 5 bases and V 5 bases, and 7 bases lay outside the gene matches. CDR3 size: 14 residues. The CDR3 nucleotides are TGCGCCAGCAGTTCAAGCGGGGGGGCCAACGAGCAGTACTTC. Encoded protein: CASSSSGGANEQYF.

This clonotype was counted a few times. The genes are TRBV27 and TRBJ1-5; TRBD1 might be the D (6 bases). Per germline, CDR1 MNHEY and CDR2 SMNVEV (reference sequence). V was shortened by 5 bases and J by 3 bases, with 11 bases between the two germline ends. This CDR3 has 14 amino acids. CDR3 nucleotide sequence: TGTGCCAGCAGTCCCCGGACAGACAATCAGCCCCAGCATTTT. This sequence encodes CASSPRTDNQPQHF.